The 18 T cell receptor beta chains below come from one sample, sequenced in a study of blood T cell repertoires in COVID-19. TCRdb's table, derived via immunoSEQ multiplex PCR, lists solely in-frame clones and lacks some. The sample has 70,000 or so clones, about nine tenths seen once. Sequenced input: peripheral blood. These receptors were obtained from a woman between 18 and 30 years old with acute or convalescent COVID-19.

The chain links TRBV10-3 to TRBJ2-3; D uncertain. There are 15 residues in the CDR3. The germline V and J ends were trimmed by 6 bases and 0 bases, with 13 bases remaining between them. CDR1 and CDR2 from the germline V gene are ENHRY and SYGVKD. Here the CDR3 reads CAISDGSDSTDTQYF. CDR3 sequence (DNA): TGTGCCATCAGCGACGGGTCTGATAGCACAGATACGCAGTATTTT.

The rearrangement links TRBV6-1 to TRBJ1-1, with 7 bases identical to TRBD1. Germline-derived CDR1 and CDR2 are MNHNS and SASEGT. The CDR3 covers 13 residues. V shed 3 bases, J shed 3 bases, and the junction held 1 base outside the gene matches. CDR3 loop: CASSEDRHTEAFF. The CDR3, as DNA: TGTGCCAGCAGTGAGGACAGGCACACTGAAGCTTTCTTT.

This chain links TRBV24-1 with TRBJ2-2; D unclear. The germline V gene has CDR1 KGHDR and CDR2 SFDVKD. The CDR3 contains 12 residues. V shed 1 base and J shed 6 bases, with 2 bases lying between them. DNA for the CDR3: TGTGCCACCAGTGATTTCTCCGGGGAGCTGTTTTTT. Translating gives CATSDFSGELFF.

This clone is a singleton in its sample. This rearrangement joins TRBV28 to TRBJ2-1, with 7 bases that match TRBD1. This CDR3 contains 16 residues. Per the germline V gene, CDR1 is MDHEN and CDR2 is SYDVKM. Germline trimming cut 4 bases from V and 2 bases from J; bases unmatched to any gene: 8. The CDR3 reads CASSSSTGTAYNEQFF. CDR3 bases: TGTGCCAGCAGTTCCTCCACCGGGACAGCCTACAATGAGCAGTTCTTC.

The CDR3 nucleotides are TGTGCCAGCGGTGGGCGGGCCCCTAACTATGGCTACACCTTC. It is translated as CASGGRAPNYGYTF. The genes are TRBV2 and TRBJ1-2; D is ambiguous. Germline V gene data show CDR1 as SNHLY and CDR2 as FYNNEI. V lost 8 bases and J 0 bases, leaving 13 bases between the germline ends. This CDR3 spans 14 amino acids. Full variable domain (remainder filled in from reference TRBV2 and TRBJ1-2): EPEVTQTPSHQVTQMGQEVILRCVPISNHLYFYWYRQILGQKVEFLVSFYNNEISEKSEIFDDQFSVERPDGSNFTLKIRSTKLEDSAMYFCASGGRAPNYGYTFGSGTRLTVV.

The chain combines TRBV29-1 with TRBJ2-7, with TRBD1 identical over 7 bases. Looked up from germline, CDR1 is SQVTM and CDR2 is ANQGSEA. The ends lost 6 bases at V and 4 bases at J; junction bases unmatched: 9. The CDR3 sequence is 13 residues long. The CDR3 nucleotides are TGCAGCGTGACCGGGACAGCCCTTTACGAGCAGTACTTC. Its protein is CSVTGTALYEQYF.

The J gene is TRBJ1-2, the V gene TRBV27, with TRBD1 as a possible D gene (5 bases). This CDR3 is built from 15 residues. Trimming removed 6 bases from V and 0 bases from J, with 14 bases in between. Germline V lookup: CDR1 MNHEY, CDR2 SMNVEV (reference sequence). As DNA, the CDR3 is TGTGCCAGCAGCCCCTCTTGGGGGGCTAACTATGGCTACACCTTC. Translating gives CASSPSWGANYGYTF.

The chain links TRBV18 to TRBJ1-4, with TRBD1 matching over 7 bases. Per germline, CDR1 KGHSH and CDR2 LQKENI. The CDR3 has 15 amino acids. The J segment lost 4 bases and the V segment lost 3 bases, leaving 5 bases of the junction unmatched. In DNA, the CDR3 is TGTGCCAGCTCACCCGGGACAGCAAATAATGAAAAACTGTTTTTT. As protein: CASSPGTANNEKLFF.

V gene TRBV28 combines with J gene TRBJ2-3; D may be TRBD2 (6 bases). The CDR3 consists of 14 residues. The V gene lost 7 bases and the J gene lost 3 bases, with 14 bases spanning the gap. Germline loops: CDR1 MDHEN, CDR2 SYDVKM. The CDR3 bases are TGTGCCAGCACACGGGGGATCACTACAGATACGCAGTATTTT. Translating gives CASTRGITTDTQYF. Together with reference TRBV28 and TRBJ2-3, the CDR3 gives the full variable domain: DVKVTQSSRYLVKRTGEKVFLECVQDMDHENMFWYRQDPGLGLRLIYFSYDVKMKEKGDIPEGYSVSREKKERFSLILESASTNQTSMYLCASTRGITTDTQYFGPGTRLTVL.

This sequence joins TRBV3-1 (or the pseudogene TRBV3-2) and TRBJ1-1; the D gene is possibly TRBD1 (6 bases). CDR1 LGHDT and CDR2 YNNKEL come from the germline V gene (reference sequence). The CDR3 contains 16 residues. Trimming took 3 bases from V and 0 from J, leaving 14 bases between them. The chain's CDR3 is CASSQRTEEMNTEAFF. CDR3 in DNA: TGTGCCAGCAGCCAGAGGACAGAAGAAATGAACACTGAAGCTTTCTTT.

V is TRBV30 and J is TRBJ1-1; D uncertain. The ends were cut back, 2 bases at V and 6 bases at J, with 13 bases in the middle. Germline-derived CDR1 and CDR2 are GTSNPN and SVGIG (reference sequence). This CDR3 spans 13 amino acids. CDR3 coding DNA: TGTGCCTGGAGTCCGCTGAGGGTAGCTGAAGCTTTCTTT. Its translation is CAWSPLRVAEAFF.

V usage is TRBV19 and J usage is TRBJ1-2, with 8 nucleotides matching TRBD1. The CDR3 has 18 residues. Germline V gives CDR1 LNHDA, CDR2 SQIVND (reference sequence). Germline trimming cut 5 bases from V and 0 bases from J; bases unmatched to any gene: 14. CDR3 loop: CASSSEGQAESTNYGYTF. Here the CDR3 DNA reads TGTGCCAGTAGTTCAGAGGGACAGGCAGAATCAACTAACTATGGCTACACCTTC.

This sequence joins TRBV6-2 or TRBV6-3 and TRBJ2-7; 8 bases map to TRBD2. CDR3 size: 15 residues. Looked up from germline, CDR1 is MNHEY and CDR2 is SVGEGT. The V gene end was trimmed by 5 bases and the J gene end by 4 bases; junction bases not matched to a gene: 10. The CDR3 reads CASSPGIAGPYEQYF. For the CDR3, the DNA is TGTGCCAGCAGTCCCGGGATAGCGGGACCTTACGAGCAGTACTTC.

The chain links TRBV11-2 to TRBJ1-1; D unclear. The CDR3 totals 13 residues. Trimming cost V 4 bases and J 1 base, with 7 bases left between them. The germline V gene encodes CDR1 SGHAT and CDR2 FQNNGV. CDR3 sequence: CASSYTENTEAFF. The CDR3 bases are TGTGCCAGCAGCTATACAGAGAACACTGAAGCTTTCTTT.

This chain links TRBV5-1 with TRBJ2-2; 7 bases line up with TRBD2. The CDR3 is 16 residues long. Per germline, CDR1 SGHRS and CDR2 YFSETQ. The ends lost 4 bases at V and 3 bases at J; junction bases unmatched: 9. CDR3 DNA sequence: TGCGCCAGCAGCCCTCTAGGAGGGAGGGACACCGGGGAGCTGTTTTTT. It codes for CASSPLGGRDTGELFF.

The genes are TRBV29-1 and TRBJ2-7; 10 bases line up with TRBD2. Trimming took 5 bases from V and 1 from J; bases not matched to a gene: 8. The CDR3 consists of 15 residues. The germline V gene encodes CDR1 SQVTM and CDR2 ANQGSEA. The CDR3: CSVRGPAGGSYEQYF. The CDR3 coding sequence is TGCAGCGTTCGAGGCCCAGCGGGAGGGTCCTACGAGCAGTACTTC.

The chain carries TRBV7-8 and TRBJ2-1; D is possibly TRBD2 (6 bases). Trimming left V 5 bases short and J 6 bases short, with 23 bases between. The CDR3 consists of 17 residues. Germline V gene sequence: CDR1 SGHVS, CDR2 FQNEAQ. DNA of the CDR3: TGTGCCAGCAGCCCCCAGGGAGGCGCCATCGGGGGCAATGAGCAGTTCTTC. This translates into CASSPQGGAIGGNEQFF.

This clone was seen once. CDR3 in amino acids: CASSQAGGSYEQYF. DNA of the CDR3: TGTGCCAGCAGCCAAGCAGGGGGCTCTTACGAGCAGTACTTC. This rearrangement joins TRBV14 to TRBJ2-7; 8 bases match TRBD1. CDR3 length: 14 amino acids. Per germline, CDR1 SGHDN and CDR2 FVKESK. J gave up 4 bases and V 1 base, and 3 bases lay outside the gene matches.